Listed here is a single T cell receptor beta chain. This entry belongs to a study of blood T cell repertoires in COVID-19. Study-wide background: PBMCs, B-cell-depleted T cells, or T cells provided the cDNA or gDNA that made up the material.

Original handling: Reference gene primer amplification in the assay estimated nucleated cell counts. TCRdb's copy holds only in-frame clones and misses some; the assay was immunoSEQ multiplex PCR. That table furnishes V, J and clone size, whereas the DNA furnished D and trimming. The sample has more than 200,000 clones, more than 85% seen once. The study drew participants aged roughly 18 to 95 years from 24 US areas. Cohort placement rested on clinical history that participants reported themselves. From germline, CDR1 is LNHDA and CDR2 SQIVND (reference sequence). V was trimmed by 5 bases and J by 7 bases, leaving 15 bases between them. The length of the CDR3 is 14 residues.

Sample: PBMCs or T cells enriched from blood (not recorded which). This sequence was found in a woman in her 50s who had recovered from COVID-19. The V gene is TRBV19, the J gene TRBJ1-5; no firm D call. CDR3 in amino acids: CASSRAGALQPQHF. The CDR3 DNA reads as TGTGCCAGTAGTCGGGCGGGAGCCCTCCAGCCCCAGCATTTT.